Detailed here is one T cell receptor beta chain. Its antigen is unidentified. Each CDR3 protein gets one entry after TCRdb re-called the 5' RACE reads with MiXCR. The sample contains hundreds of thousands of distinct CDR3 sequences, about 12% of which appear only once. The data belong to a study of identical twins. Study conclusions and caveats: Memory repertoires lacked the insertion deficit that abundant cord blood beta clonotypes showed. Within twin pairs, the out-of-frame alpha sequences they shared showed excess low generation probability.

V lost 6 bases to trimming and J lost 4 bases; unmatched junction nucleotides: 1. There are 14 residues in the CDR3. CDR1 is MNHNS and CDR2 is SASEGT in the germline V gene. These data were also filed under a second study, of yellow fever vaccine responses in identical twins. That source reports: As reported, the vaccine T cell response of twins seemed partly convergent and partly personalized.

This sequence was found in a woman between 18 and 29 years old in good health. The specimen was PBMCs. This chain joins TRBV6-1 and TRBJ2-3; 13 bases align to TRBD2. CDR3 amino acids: CASSGTSGADTQYF. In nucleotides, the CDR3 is TGTGCCAGCAGCGGGACTAGCGGGGCAGATACGCAGTATTTT.